This T cell receptor (beta chain) was obtained from a study of cytomegalovirus exposure and HLA in healthy donors. Study-wide results and caveats: The study recorded 150 to 200 TCR beta chains that were cytomegalovirus-associated. Usually a TCR sequence was rare, but some public TCRs were found in many donors.

The ends were cut back, 6 bases at V and 4 bases at J, with 12 bases in the middle. CDR1 ENHRY and CDR2 SYGVKD come from the germline V gene. CDR3 length: 13 amino acids. Generated by immunoSEQ multiplex PCR, the TCRdb table keeps only in-frame clones and is missing some. The sample holds 160,000 or so clones; around 89% are singletons and the top ten take approximately 3.1%. A word on this clone: Its target is not known.

The 120-subject validation cohort, separate from the roughly 700-subject first cohort, included the donors. Sequencing was carried out using PBMCs. The V call is TRBV10-3, the J call TRBJ1-1; D gene unclear. This clonotype was obtained from a man aged 18-30 years in good health and CMV-seronegative. DNA for the CDR3: TGTGCCATCAGCGGGATAGAAAGCACTGAAGCTTTCTTT. It specifies CAISGIESTEAFF.